Shown below are 18 T cell receptor beta chains from a single sample sequenced in a study of T-cell reconstitution after alpha-beta-depleted transplantation in children. The TCRbeta library was prepared with unique molecular identifiers. Each CDR3 protein is one row after TCRdb ran MiXCR on the PCR reads. The table shows some 300,000 distinct CDR3 sequences, with over 7% occurring only once. Findings and caveats of the study: The authors attributed T-cell counts and diversity one year after transplant mostly to newly produced T cells.

The antigens for these receptors are not known. The input for sequencing was peripheral blood, taken 360 days after TCRalphabeta/CD19-depleted stem cell transplant. These receptors came from a female patient aged 2-15 years who had a stem cell transplant for Fanconi anemia, so the T cells may come from the graft donor.

This clonotype was detected many times. Here the CDR3 reads CASSPPLNFFSNQPQHF. The CDR3 DNA is TGTGCCAGCAGTCCCCCCTTGAATTTCTTTAGCAATCAGCCCCAGCATTTT. The chain is built from TRBV12-3 or TRBV12-4 and TRBJ1-5; D uncertain. With 5 bases removed from V and 0 bases from J, the gap between germline ends came to 17 bases. The CDR3 runs 17 residues.

This clonotype was counted at least ten times. V is TRBV29-1 and J is TRBJ1-1; no clear D. CDR1 SQVTM and CDR2 ANQGSEA come from the germline V gene. The CDR3 has 12 amino acids. Trimming cost V 7 bases and J 0 bases, with 9 bases left between them. CDR3 in DNA: TGCAGCGCTTACCGATTGAACACTGAAGCTTTCTTT. Translating it yields CSAYRLNTEAFF.

V and J are TRBV11-1 and TRBJ1-5; 10 bases are a match to TRBD1. V dropped 6 bases and J dropped 1; count of bases not matched to a gene: 9. Germline assignment: CDR1 SGHAT and CDR2 FQDESV (reference sequence). The CDR3 is 17 amino acids. CDR3 sequence (DNA): TGTGCCAGCAGAGGGGACAGGGGAGTAGGAAGCAATCAGCCCCAGCATTTT. Encoded protein: CASRGDRGVGSNQPQHF.

Only a few counts were recorded for this clonotype. This rearrangement joins TRBV12-3 or TRBV12-4 to TRBJ1-3; 7 nucleotides agree with TRBD1. The V gene end was trimmed by 6 bases and the J gene end by 8 bases; junction bases not matched to a gene: 7. This CDR3 has 13 amino acids. The CDR3 loop reads CASRTGAWDTIYF. CDR3 in DNA: TGTGCCAGCAGAACAGGGGCCTGGGACACCATATATTTT.

This clonotype was observed many times. V usage is TRBV5-1 and J usage is TRBJ1-2; TRBD1 might be the D (6 bases). Between the trimmed V and J ends, which lost 1 base and 6 bases, there was a span of 13 bases. CDR1 is SGHRS, CDR2 YFSETQ, per germline. This CDR3 contains 14 residues. DNA of the CDR3: TGCGCCAGCAGCTTGATTGTTCAGGGGAATGGCTACACCTTC. It translates to CASSLIVQGNGYTF.

This clonotype has a count of ten or more. The chain joins TRBV20-1 to TRBJ1-5; D may be TRBD1 (5 bases). This CDR3 contains 13 residues. Trimming pared 5 bases from V and 2 bases from J, leaving 10 bases between. CDR1 and CDR2 from the germline V gene are DFQATT and SNEGSKA (reference sequence). CDR3 sequence (DNA): TGCAGTGCTTTTGGGACGGGCAATCAGCCCCAGCATTTT. Its translation is CSAFGTGNQPQHF.

This clonotype was observed at least ten times. J is TRBJ2-1 and V is TRBV20-1, with 8 nucleotides matching TRBD2. CDR3 length: 15 residues. The ends lost 5 bases at V and 7 bases at J; junction bases unmatched: 13. Germline CDR1 is DFQATT and CDR2 is SNEGSKA (reference sequence). The CDR3 region has the DNA TGCAGTGCTGAGGGGGGGACTAGTAAGGAAAATGAGCAGTTCTTC. Amino acid sequence: CSAEGGTSKENEQFF.

In this sample, this clonotype turned up many times. The chain couples TRBV5-1 to TRBJ2-5; possible D gene TRBD2, 5 bases. Trimming shortened V by 1 base and J by 1 base, and 11 bases separated the two germline ends. Germline-derived CDR1 and CDR2 are SGHRS and YFSETQ. There are 15 residues in the CDR3. The CDR3 loop reads CASSLNGNGQETQYF. DNA for the CDR3: TGCGCCAGCAGCTTGAACGGGAATGGCCAAGAGACCCAGTACTTC. Variable domain in full (rest from reference TRBV5-1 and TRBJ2-5): KAGVTQTPRYLIKTRGQQVTLSCSPISGHRSVSWYQQTPGQGLQFLFEYFSETQRNKGNFPGRFSGRQFSNSRSEMNVSTLELGDSALYLCASSLNGNGQETQYFGPGTRLLVL.

This clonotype appeared a few times. V usage is TRBV27 and J usage is TRBJ1-5; D is ambiguous. Trimming cost V 2 bases and J 5 bases, with 10 bases left between them. CDR1 is MNHEY, CDR2 SMNVEV, per germline (reference sequence). This CDR3 region has 14 residues. The CDR3 DNA sequence: TGTGCCAGCAGTTTAAGGTTCCACGATCAGCCCCAGCATTTT. It translates to CASSLRFHDQPQHF.

This clonotype came up many times. The chain couples TRBV29-1 to TRBJ2-2; TRBD1 is a possible D gene (5 bases). V was cut by 5 bases and J by 2 bases, with 12 bases left in between. The CDR3 runs 14 residues. Germline-derived CDR1 and CDR2 are SQVTM and ANQGSEA. DNA of the CDR3: TGCAGCGTTTCTGGACAAAAAAACACCGGGGAGCTGTTTTTT. Translation: CSVSGQKNTGELFF.

The gene calls are TRBV18 and TRBJ1-2; 9 nucleotides match TRBD1. This CDR3 is built from 13 residues. V was clipped by 6 bases and J by 8 bases; unmatched bases: 7. CDR1 is KGHSH and CDR2 is LQKENI in the germline V gene. DNA of the CDR3: TGTGCCAGCTCCCTTTGGGACAGGGACGGCTACACCTTC. This gives the protein CASSLWDRDGYTF. Drawing the rest from reference TRBV18 and TRBJ1-2, the complete variable domain is NAGVMQNPRHLVRRRGQEARLRCSPMKGHSHVYWYRQLPEEGLKFMVYLQKENIIDESGMPKERFSAEFPKEGPSILRIQQVVRGDSAAYFCASSLWDRDGYTFGSGTRLTVV.

Details on this clonotype: One end of the junction fails to match germline, which may point to a read error. The J gene is TRBJ2-5, the V gene TRBV12-3 or TRBV12-4, with 15 positions matching TRBD2. The CDR3 runs 18 residues. CDR3 loop: CACSSGLAGGPRQETQYF. The DNA of the CDR3 is TGTGCCTGCAGTTCAGGACTAGCGGGGGGGCCCCGCCAAGAGACCCAGTACTTC.

The sample holds a few counts of this clonotype. The gene calls are TRBV6-5 and TRBJ1-1; 8 nucleotides line up with TRBD1. Germline-derived CDR1 and CDR2 are MNHEY and SVGAGI. V shed 0 bases and J 4 bases; nucleotides not matched to a gene: 4. This CDR3 has 15 residues. The CDR3: CASSYSRTGFTEAFF. CDR3 in DNA: TGTGCCAGCAGTTACTCTCGGACAGGGTTCACTGAAGCTTTCTTT.

This clonotype came up many times. This chain links TRBV29-1 with TRBJ2-2, with unresolved D. This CDR3 has 11 residues. Germline V CDR1 and CDR2: SQVTM, ANQGSEA. With 6 bases removed from V and 5 bases from J, the gap between germline ends came to 7 bases. The CDR3, as DNA: TGCAGCGTGGACCGTACCGGGGAGCTGTTTTTT. It codes for CSVDRTGELFF.

CDR3 region: CASGRVSGYTF. The CDR3 DNA is TGTGCCAGCGGAAGGGTGTCTGGCTACACCTTC. The chain is built from TRBV12-3 or TRBV12-4 and TRBJ1-2; no clear D. This CDR3 is built from 11 residues. V shed 8 bases and J shed 7 bases, with 11 bases lying between them.

This clonotype has just a few counts. The chain carries TRBV9 and TRBJ1-1; perhaps TRBD1 as D (6 bases). With 1 base removed from V and 5 bases from J, the gap between germline ends came to 9 bases. CDR1 and CDR2 from the germline V gene are SGDLS and YYNGEE. The CDR3 consists of 13 residues. This CDR3 reads CASSVTGRTEAFF. In DNA form, the CDR3 reads TGTGCCAGCAGCGTAACAGGGAGAACTGAAGCTTTCTTT.

This clonotype was counted only a few times. The CDR3 bases are TGCGCCAGCAGCCAAGTAGCGGCCGGGGATGGGGATACGCAGTATTTT. Amino acids: CASSQVAAGDGDTQYF. The rearrangement links TRBV4-1 to TRBJ2-3; D is possibly TRBD2 (6 bases). This CDR3 region has 16 residues. V lost 1 base to trimming and J lost 6 bases, with 17 bases between them. In germline, CDR1 is MGHRA, CDR2 YSYEKL.

This clonotype was detected only a few times. This chain connects TRBV3-1 to TRBJ1-5; a weak D match, TRBD1 (5 bases). The CDR3 runs to 16 residues. Trimming took off 0 bases at V and 3 bases at J, with 12 bases between the two ends. Germline values: CDR1 LGHDT, CDR2 YNNKEL (reference sequence). The CDR3 loop reads CASSQDSPGSNQPQHF. The CDR3 DNA is TGTGCCAGCAGCCAAGATTCCCCAGGGTCCAATCAGCCCCAGCATTTT.